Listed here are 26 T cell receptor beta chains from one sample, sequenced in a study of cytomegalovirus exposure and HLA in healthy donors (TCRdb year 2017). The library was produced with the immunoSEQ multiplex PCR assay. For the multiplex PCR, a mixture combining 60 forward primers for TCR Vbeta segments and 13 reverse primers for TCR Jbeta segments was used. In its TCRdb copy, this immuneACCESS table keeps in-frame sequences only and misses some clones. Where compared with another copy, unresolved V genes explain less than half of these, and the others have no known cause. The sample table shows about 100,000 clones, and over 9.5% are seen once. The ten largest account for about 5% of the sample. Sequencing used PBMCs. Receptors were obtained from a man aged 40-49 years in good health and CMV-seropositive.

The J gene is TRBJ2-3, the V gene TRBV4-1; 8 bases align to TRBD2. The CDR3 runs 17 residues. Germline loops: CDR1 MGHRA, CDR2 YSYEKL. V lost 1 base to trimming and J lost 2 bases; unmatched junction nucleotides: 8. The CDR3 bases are TGCGCCAGCAGCCAAGGGGTTAGCGGGACCTACACAGATACGCAGTATTTT. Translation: CASSQGVSGTYTDTQYF.

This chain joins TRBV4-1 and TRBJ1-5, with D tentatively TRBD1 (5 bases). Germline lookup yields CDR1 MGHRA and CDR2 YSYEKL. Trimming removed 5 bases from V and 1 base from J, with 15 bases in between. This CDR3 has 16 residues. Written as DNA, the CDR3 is TGCGCCAGCAGCGGGGAGGGGCGGGGGAGCAATCAGCCCCAGCATTTT. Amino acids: CASSGEGRGSNQPQHF.

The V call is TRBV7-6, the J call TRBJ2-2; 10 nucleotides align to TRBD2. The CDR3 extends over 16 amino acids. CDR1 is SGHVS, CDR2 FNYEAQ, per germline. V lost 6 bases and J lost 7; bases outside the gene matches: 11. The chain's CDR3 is CASSPPGLATVGELFF. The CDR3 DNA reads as TGTGCCAGCAGTCCTCCGGGACTAGCGACGGTCGGGGAGCTGTTTTTT.

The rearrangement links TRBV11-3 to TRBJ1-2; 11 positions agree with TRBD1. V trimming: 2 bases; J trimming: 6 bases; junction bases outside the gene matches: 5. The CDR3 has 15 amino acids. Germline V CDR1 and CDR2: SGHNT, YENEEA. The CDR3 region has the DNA TGTGCCAGCAGCTTACCCCGGGACAGGGGGAATGGCTACACCTTC. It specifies CASSLPRDRGNGYTF.

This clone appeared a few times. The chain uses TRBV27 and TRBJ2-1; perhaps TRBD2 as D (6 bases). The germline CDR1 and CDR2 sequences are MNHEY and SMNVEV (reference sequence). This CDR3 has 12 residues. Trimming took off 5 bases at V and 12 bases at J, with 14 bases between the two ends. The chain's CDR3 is CASSPTGTGQFF. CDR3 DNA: TGTGCCAGCAGTCCCACTGGGACTGGGCAGTTCTTC.

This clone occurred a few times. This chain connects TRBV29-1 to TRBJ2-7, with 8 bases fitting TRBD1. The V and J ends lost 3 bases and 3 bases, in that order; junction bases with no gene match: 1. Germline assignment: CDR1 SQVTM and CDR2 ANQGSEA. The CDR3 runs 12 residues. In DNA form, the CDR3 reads TGCAGCGTTGAGGGGACAGGCTACGAGCAGTACTTC. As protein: CSVEGTGYEQYF.

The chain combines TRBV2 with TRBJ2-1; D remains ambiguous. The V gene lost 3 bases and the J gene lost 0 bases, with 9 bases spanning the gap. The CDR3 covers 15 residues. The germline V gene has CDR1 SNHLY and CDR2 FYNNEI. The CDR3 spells CASSDARSSYNEQFF. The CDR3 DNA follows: TGTGCCAGCAGTGATGCCCGGAGCTCCTACAATGAGCAGTTCTTC. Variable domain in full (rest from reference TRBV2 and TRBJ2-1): EPEVTQTPSHQVTQMGQEVILRCVPISNHLYFYWYRQILGQKVEFLVSFYNNEISEKSEIFDDQFSVERPDGSNFTLKIRSTKLEDSAMYFCASSDARSSYNEQFFGPGTRLTVL.

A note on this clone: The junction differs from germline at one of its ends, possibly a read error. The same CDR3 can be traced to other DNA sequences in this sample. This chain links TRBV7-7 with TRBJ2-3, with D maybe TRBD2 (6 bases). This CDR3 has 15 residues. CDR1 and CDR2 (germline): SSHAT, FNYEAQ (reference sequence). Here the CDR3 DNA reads TGTGCTAGCAGCTTAGGAGGGCGGGAAACAGATACGCAGTATTTT. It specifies CASSLGGRETDTQYF.

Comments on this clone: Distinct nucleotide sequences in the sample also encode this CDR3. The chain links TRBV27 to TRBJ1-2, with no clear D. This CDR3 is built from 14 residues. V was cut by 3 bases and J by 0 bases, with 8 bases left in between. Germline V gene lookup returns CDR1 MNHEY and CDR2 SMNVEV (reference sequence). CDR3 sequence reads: CASSFAGTNYGYTF. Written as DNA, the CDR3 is TGTGCCAGCAGTTTTGCCGGTACTAACTATGGCTACACCTTC.

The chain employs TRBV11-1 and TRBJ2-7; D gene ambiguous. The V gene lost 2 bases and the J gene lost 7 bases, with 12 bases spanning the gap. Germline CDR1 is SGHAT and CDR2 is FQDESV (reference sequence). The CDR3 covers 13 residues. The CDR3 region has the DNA TGTGCCAGCAGCTTACTGAGTCTCTCTGAGCAGTACTTC. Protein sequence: CASSLLSLSEQYF.

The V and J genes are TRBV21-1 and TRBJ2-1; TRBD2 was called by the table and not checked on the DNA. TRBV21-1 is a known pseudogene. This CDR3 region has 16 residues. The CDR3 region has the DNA TGTGCCAGCAGAGCCACCGGGACTAGCGGGCAGGATGAGCAGTTCTTC. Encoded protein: CASRATGTSGQDEQFF.

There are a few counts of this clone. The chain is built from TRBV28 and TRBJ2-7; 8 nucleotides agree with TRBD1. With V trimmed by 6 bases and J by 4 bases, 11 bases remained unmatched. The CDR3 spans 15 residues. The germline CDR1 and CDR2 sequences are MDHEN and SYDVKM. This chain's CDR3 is CASRSGQGLSYEQYF. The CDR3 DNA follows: TGTGCCAGCAGATCAGGACAGGGTCTTTCTTACGAGCAGTACTTC.

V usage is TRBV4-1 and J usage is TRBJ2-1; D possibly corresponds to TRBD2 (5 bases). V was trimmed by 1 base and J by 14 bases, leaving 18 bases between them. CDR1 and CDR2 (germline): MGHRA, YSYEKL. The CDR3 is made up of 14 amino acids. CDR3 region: CASSQVGAAPWKFF. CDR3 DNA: TGCGCCAGCAGCCAAGTGGGAGCGGCACCTTGGAAGTTCTTC.

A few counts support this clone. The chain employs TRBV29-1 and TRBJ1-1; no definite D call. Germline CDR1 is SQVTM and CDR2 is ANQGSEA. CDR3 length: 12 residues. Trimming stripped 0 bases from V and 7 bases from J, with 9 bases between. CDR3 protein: CSVEEDTGEAFF. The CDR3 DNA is TGCAGCGTTGAAGAAGACACTGGTGAAGCTTTCTTT.

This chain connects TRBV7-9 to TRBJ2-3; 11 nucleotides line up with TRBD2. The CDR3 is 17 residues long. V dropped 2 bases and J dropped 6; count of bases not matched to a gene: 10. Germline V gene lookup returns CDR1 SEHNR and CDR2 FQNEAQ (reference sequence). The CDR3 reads CASSLPRRLAGSDTQYF. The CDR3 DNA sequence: TGTGCCAGCAGCTTACCCCGGAGACTAGCGGGATCTGATACGCAGTATTTT.

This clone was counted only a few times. The CDR3 is CASSQDLAGFTYEQYF. CDR3 bases: TGCGCCAGCAGCCAAGACCTGGCAGGGTTTACCTACGAGCAGTACTTC. The chain joins TRBV4-1 to TRBJ2-7; maybe TRBD1 (5 bases). The CDR3 consists of 16 residues. Trimming pared 0 bases from V and 2 bases from J, leaving 14 bases between. CDR1 is MGHRA, CDR2 YSYEKL, per germline.

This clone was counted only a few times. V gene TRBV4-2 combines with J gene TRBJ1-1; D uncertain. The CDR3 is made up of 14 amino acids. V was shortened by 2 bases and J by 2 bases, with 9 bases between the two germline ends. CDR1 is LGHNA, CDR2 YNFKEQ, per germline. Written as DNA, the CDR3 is TGTGCCAGCAGCCAAACATTTGATAACACTGAAGCTTTCTTT. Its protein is CASSQTFDNTEAFF.

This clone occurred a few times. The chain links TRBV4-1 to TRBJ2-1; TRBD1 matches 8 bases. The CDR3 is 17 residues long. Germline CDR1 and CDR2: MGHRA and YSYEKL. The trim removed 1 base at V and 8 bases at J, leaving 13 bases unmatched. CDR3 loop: CASSQAGLGQEVDEQFF. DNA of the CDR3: TGCGCCAGCAGCCAAGCGGGGTTGGGACAGGAGGTAGATGAGCAGTTCTTC.

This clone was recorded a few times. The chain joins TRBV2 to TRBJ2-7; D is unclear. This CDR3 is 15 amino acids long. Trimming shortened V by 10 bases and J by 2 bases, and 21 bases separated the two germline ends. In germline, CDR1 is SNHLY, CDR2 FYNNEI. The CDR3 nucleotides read TGTGCCAACATAGATGGCAGACTCCAAACCTACGAGCAGTACTTC. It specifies CANIDGRLQTYEQYF.

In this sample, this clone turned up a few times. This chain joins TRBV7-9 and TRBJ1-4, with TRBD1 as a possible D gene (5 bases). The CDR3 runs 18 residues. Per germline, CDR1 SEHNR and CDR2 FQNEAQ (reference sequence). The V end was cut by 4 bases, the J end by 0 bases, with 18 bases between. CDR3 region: CASSSARQTDPTNEKLFF. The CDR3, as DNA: TGTGCCAGCAGCTCGGCCCGACAGACTGATCCAACTAATGAAAAACTGTTTTTT.

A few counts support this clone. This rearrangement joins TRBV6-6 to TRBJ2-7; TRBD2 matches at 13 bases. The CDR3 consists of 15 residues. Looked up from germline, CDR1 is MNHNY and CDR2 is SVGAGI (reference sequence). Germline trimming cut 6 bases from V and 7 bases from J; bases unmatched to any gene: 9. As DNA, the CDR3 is TGTGCCAGCAGCCCGGGACTAGCGGGGCGCTGGGAGCAGTACTTC. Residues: CASSPGLAGRWEQYF.

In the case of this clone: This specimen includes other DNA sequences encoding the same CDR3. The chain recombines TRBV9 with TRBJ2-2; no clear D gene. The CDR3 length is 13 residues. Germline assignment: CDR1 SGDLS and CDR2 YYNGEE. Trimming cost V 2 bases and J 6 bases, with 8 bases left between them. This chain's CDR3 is CASSVLLSGELFF. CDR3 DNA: TGTGCCAGCAGCGTCCTATTATCCGGGGAGCTGTTTTTT. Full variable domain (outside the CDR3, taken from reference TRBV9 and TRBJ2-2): DSGVTQTPKHLITATGQRVTLRCSPRSGDLSVYWYQQSLDQGLQFLIQYYNGEERAKGNILERFSAQQFPDLHSELNLSSLELGDSALYFCASSVLLSGELFFGEGSRLTVL.

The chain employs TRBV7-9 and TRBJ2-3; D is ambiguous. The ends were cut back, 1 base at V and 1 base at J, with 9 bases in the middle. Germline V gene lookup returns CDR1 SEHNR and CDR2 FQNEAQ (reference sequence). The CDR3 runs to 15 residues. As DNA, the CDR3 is TGTGCCAGCAGCTTAGTTCCGGCGGGCACAGATACGCAGTATTTT. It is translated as CASSLVPAGTDTQYF.

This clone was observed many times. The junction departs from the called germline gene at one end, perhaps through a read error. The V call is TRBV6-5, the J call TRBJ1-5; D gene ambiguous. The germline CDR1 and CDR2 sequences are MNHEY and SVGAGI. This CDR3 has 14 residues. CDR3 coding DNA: TGTGCCAGCAGTTCCTCACGAACTGGAGGGCCCCCGCATTTT. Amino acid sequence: CASSSSRTGGPPHF.

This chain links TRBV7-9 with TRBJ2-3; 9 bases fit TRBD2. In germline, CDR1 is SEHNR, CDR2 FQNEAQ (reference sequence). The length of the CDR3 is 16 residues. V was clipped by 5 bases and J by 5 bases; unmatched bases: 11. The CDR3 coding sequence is TGTGCCAGCAGCCTCTCTAGCGGGGATTTACGAGATACGCAGTATTTT. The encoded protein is CASSLSSGDLRDTQYF.

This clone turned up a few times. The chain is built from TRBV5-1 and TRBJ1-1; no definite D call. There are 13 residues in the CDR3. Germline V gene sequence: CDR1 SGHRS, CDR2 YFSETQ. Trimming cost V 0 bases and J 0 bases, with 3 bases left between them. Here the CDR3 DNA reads TGCGCCAGCAGCTTGGATATGAACACTGAAGCTTTCTTT. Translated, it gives CASSLDMNTEAFF.